This TCR beta chain was captured by sequencing in a study of radiation and T cells in renal cell carcinoma. Whole-study results and caveats: Top tumor clonotypes rose in blood 2 weeks post-radiation, then contracted.

Time point denoted: baseline pretreatment blood. Treatment given: 15 Gy SBRT to primary tumor, nephrectomy 4 weeks later. A word on this clone: Its antigen is still unknown.

Clones were read by immunoSEQ multiplex PCR, and TCRdb kept only the in-frame ones, dropping some. Among more than 140,000 clones listed, around 78% were seen once. This receptor was obtained from a woman between 50 and 59 years old with renal cell carcinoma. This specimen was blood, taken from a patient whose treatment included radiotherapy and nephrectomy.

This chain's CDR3 is CASSLEQREQYF. Here the CDR3 DNA reads TGCGCCAGCAGCTTGGAGCAGCGAGAGCAGTACTTC. The J gene is TRBJ2-7, the V gene TRBV5-1; D is uncertain. This CDR3 is 12 amino acids long. Trimming left V 0 bases short and J 7 bases short, with 8 bases between. The germline V gene has CDR1 SGHRS and CDR2 YFSETQ.